This T cell receptor beta chain originates from a study of shared T cell receptors in the human thymus. Sequenced by immunoSEQ multiplex PCR; TCRdb stores in-frame clones only, minus some. There are almost 550,000 clones in the sample; approximately 78% occur only once, and more than 0.01% lies in the top ten. Trimming shortened V by 3 bases and J by 2 bases, and 10 bases separated the two germline ends. The CDR3 runs 14 residues. CDR1 SEHNR and CDR2 FQNEAQ come from the germline V gene (reference sequence). The same specimen was also included in a second study, on human thymus T cells. This second study says: Unrelated individuals were reported by related research to share highly overlapping thymic repertoires.

This clonotype originated in a boy under two years old with a congenital heart defect. Source material: thymocytes. The chain links TRBV7-9 to TRBJ1-2; D is possibly TRBD1 (5 bases). The CDR3 DNA is TGTGCCAGCAGCTTGATCAGGGCCAACTATGGCTACACCTTC. Its translation is CASSLIRANYGYTF.